This TCR beta chain derives from a study of blood T cell repertoires in COVID-19. Background on the study: Both acute and convalescent COVID-19 samples were obtained from the United States, Italy and Spain. Nucleic acid was either cDNA or gDNA, and it came from T cells, B-cell-depleted T cells, or PBMCs.

In the original processing: Reference gene primers were amplified, and this amplification served to estimate nucleated cell counts. Profiled with immunoSEQ multiplex PCR; TCRdb holds only in-frame clones, not every one. The D gene and trimming were derived from the DNA, and the V and J assignments and clone size from that table. This table has tens of thousands of clones, about 87% appearing once. This CDR3 contains 16 residues. J was trimmed by 4 bases and V by 5 bases; bases with no gene match: 7. Germline-derived CDR1 and CDR2 are MDHEN and SYDVKM. The genes are TRBV28 and TRBJ2-2; 10 bases are shared with TRBD2. The sequencing sample was made of peripheral blood. This receptor was obtained from a man aged 55 to 70 with acute or convalescent COVID-19. For the CDR3, the DNA is TGTGCCAGCAGTCGAACTAGCGGGACACCCACCGGGGAGCTGTTTTTT. This gives the protein CASSRTSGTPTGELFF.